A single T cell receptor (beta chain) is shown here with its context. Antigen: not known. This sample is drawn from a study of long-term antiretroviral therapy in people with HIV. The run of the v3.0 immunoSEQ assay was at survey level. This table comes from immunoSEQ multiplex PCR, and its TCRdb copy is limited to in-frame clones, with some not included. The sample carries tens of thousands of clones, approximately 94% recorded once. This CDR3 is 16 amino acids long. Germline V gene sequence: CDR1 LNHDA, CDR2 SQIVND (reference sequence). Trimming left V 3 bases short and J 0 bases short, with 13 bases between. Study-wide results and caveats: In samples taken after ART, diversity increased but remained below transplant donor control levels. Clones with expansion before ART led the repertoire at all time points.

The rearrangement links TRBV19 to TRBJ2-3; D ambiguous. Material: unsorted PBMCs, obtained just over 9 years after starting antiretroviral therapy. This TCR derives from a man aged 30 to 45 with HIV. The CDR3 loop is CASSINREVSTDTQYF. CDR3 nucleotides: TGTGCCAGTAGTATTAATCGTGAGGTTAGCACAGATACGCAGTATTTT.